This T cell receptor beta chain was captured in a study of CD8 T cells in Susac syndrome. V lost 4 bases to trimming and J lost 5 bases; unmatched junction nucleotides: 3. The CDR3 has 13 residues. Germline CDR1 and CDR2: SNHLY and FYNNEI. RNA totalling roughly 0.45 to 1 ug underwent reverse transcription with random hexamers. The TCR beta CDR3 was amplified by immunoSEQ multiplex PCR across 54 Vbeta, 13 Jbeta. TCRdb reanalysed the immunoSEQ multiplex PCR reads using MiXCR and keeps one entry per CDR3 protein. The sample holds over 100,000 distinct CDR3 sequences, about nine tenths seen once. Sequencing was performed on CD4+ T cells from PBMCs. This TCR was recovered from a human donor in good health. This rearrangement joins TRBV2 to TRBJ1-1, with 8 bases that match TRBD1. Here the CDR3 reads CASSGTGSTEAFF. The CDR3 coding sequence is TGTGCCAGCAGTGGGACAGGGAGTACTGAAGCTTTCTTT.